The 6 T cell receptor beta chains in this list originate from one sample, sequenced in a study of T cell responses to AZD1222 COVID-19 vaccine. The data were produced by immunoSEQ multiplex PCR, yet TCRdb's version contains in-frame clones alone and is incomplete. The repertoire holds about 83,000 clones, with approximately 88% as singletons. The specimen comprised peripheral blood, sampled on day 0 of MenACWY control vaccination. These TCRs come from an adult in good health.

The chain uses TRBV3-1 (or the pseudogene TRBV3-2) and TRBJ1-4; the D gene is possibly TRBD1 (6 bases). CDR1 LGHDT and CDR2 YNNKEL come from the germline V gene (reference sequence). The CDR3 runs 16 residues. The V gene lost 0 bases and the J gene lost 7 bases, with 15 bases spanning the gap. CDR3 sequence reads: CASSQDLGAGSEKLFF. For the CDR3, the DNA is TGTGCCAGCAGCCAAGATCTGGGGGCAGGGAGTGAAAAACTGTTTTTT.

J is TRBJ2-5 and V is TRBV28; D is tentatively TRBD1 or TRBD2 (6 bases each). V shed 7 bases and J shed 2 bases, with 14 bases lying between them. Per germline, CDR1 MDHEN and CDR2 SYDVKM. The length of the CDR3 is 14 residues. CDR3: CASIFAGQQETQYF. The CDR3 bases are TGTGCCAGCATTTTCGCGGGACAACAAGAGACCCAGTACTTC.

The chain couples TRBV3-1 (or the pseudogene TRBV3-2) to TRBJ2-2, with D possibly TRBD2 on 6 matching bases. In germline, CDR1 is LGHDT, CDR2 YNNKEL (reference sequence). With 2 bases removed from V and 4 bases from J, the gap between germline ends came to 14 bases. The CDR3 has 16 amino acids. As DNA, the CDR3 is TGTGCCAGCAGCCAAAGGAAAATAGCGGCCACCGGGGAGCTGTTTTTT. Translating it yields CASSQRKIAATGELFF.

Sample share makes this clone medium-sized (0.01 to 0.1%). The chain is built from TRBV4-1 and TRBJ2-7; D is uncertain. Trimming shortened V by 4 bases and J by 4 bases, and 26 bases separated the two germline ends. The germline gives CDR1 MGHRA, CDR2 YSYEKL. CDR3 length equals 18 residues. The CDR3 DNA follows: TGCGCCAGCAGCCTCGAGGCCCTCTCGGCTGTCCCCTTTTACGAGCAGTACTTC. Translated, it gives CASSLEALSAVPFYEQYF.

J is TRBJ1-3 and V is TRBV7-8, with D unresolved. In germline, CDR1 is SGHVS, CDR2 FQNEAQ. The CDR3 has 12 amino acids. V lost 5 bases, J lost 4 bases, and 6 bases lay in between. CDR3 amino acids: CASSLTGNTIYF. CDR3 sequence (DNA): TGTGCCAGCAGCCTTACCGGAAACACCATATATTTT.

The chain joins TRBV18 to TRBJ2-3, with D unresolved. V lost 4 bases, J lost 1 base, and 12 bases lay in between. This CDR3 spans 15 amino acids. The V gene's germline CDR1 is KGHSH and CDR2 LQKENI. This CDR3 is CASSRRAEGTDTQYF. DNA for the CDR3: TGTGCCAGCTCACGCCGAGCCGAGGGCACAGATACGCAGTATTTT.